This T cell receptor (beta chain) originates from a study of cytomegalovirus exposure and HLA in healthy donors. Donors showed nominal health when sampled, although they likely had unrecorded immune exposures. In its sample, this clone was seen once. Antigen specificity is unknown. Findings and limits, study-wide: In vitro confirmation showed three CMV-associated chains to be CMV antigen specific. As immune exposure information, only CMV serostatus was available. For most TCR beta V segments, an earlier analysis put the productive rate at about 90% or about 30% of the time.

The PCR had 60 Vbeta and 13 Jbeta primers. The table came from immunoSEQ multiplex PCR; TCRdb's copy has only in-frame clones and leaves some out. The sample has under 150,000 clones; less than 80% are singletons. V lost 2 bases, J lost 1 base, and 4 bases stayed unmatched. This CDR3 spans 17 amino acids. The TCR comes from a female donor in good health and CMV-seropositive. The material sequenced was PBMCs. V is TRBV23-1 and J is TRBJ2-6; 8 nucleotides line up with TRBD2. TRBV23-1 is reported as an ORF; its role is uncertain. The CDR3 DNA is TGCGCCAGCAGTCAACTTCCGGGGGGGTCTGGGGCCAACGTCCTGACTTTC. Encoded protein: CASSQLPGGSGANVLTF.